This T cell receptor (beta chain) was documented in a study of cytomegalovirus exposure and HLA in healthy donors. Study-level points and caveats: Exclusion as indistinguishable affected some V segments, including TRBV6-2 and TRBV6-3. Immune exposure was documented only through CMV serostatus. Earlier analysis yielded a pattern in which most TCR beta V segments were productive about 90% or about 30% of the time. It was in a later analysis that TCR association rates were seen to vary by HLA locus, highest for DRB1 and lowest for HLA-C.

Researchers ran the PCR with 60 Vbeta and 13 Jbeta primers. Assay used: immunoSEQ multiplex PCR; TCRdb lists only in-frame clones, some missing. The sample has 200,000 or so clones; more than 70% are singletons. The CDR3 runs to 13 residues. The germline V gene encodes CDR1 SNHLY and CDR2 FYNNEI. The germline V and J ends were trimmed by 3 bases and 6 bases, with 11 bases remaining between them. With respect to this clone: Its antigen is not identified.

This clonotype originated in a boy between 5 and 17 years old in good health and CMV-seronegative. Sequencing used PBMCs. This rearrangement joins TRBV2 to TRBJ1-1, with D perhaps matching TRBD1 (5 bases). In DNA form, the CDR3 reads TGTGCCAGCAGTGACTTAGGGGCGTCTGAAGCTTTCTTT. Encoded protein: CASSDLGASEAFF.